The 27 T cell receptor beta chains below all came from one sample that was sequenced in a study of tumor-infiltrating lymphocytes in glioblastoma multiforme. Three nested ARM-PCR rounds with V-beta and C-beta primers built TCRB libraries. TCRdb analysed the multiplex PCR reads with MiXCR anew, one entry per CDR3 protein. The table has approximately 20,000 distinct CDR3 sequences, 55% to 75% seen once. The sequenced material came from peripheral blood. Source of these receptors: a male donor with glioblastoma.

The chain carries TRBV29-1 and TRBJ2-6; D is ambiguous. The V and J ends lost 7 bases and 2 bases respectively, with 15 bases between them. This CDR3 is 15 amino acids long. Germline V gives CDR1 SQVTM, CDR2 ANQGSEA. CDR3 residues: CSARKGSPGANVLTF. CDR3 sequence (DNA): TGCAGCGCCCGAAAGGGAAGCCCTGGGGCCAACGTCCTGACTTTC.

The chain combines TRBV11-3 with TRBJ2-3; 8 bases are shared with TRBD2. Germline V gene data show CDR1 as SGHNT and CDR2 as YENEEA. The CDR3 runs to 15 residues. V was pared by 5 bases and J by 3 bases, with 7 bases of the junction left unmatched. In nucleotides, the CDR3 is TGTGCCAGCAGCCGGGGGGGCGCACCTACAGATACGCAGTATTTT. Protein product: CASSRGGAPTDTQYF.

A word on this clonotype: A much more abundant neighbour one base away suggests this may be a read error. No conserved phenylalanine or tryptophan ends this CDR3, so it is likely a read error. J is TRBJ1-2 and V is TRBV7-9; D is undetermined. The germline V gene has CDR1 SEHNR and CDR2 FQNEAQ (reference sequence). The CDR3 covers 12 residues. V was cut by 4 bases and J by 11 bases, with 14 bases left in between. The CDR3 DNA is TGTGCCAGCAGCTCTCAAGAGTACGGATACACCTCC. Translated: CASSSQEYGYTS.

The chain combines TRBV11-2 with TRBJ2-5; D gene ambiguous. V was clipped by 2 bases and J by 7 bases, with 14 bases between them. CDR1 SGHAT and CDR2 FQNNGV come from the germline V gene. The CDR3 contains 14 residues. Here the CDR3 reads CASSLRLDRGTQYF. DNA of the CDR3: TGTGCCAGCAGCTTACGTCTAGACCGAGGGACCCAGTACTTC.

This chain joins TRBV2 and TRBJ2-1, with D hard to call. V was pared by 4 bases and J by 6 bases, with 1 base between. CDR1 SNHLY and CDR2 FYNNEI come from the germline V gene. CDR3 length: 10 amino acids. In DNA form, the CDR3 reads TGTGCCAGCAGTGGCAATGAGCAGTTCTTC. Amino acid sequence: CASSGNEQFF.

The J gene is TRBJ2-5, the V gene TRBV29-1; the D gene is possibly TRBD2 (5 bases). The germline V gene encodes CDR1 SQVTM and CDR2 ANQGSEA. The CDR3 loop spans 15 amino acids. Trimming cost V 5 bases and J 5 bases, with 21 bases left between them. This chain's CDR3 is CSVSGLARDLETQYF. Here the CDR3 DNA reads TGCAGCGTTAGCGGACTGGCGAGAGATCTGGAGACCCAGTACTTC.

This clonotype was observed a handful of times. The rearrangement links TRBV24-1 to TRBJ2-1; tentative D call: TRBD1 (5 bases). The CDR3 contains 14 residues. The V gene's germline CDR1 is KGHDR and CDR2 SFDVKD. V was shortened by 2 bases and J by 9 bases, with 13 bases between the two germline ends. CDR3 DNA sequence: TGTGCCACCAGTGATTGGACAAGGCAGGGTGAGCAGTTCTTC. This gives the protein CATSDWTRQGEQFF.

In this sample, this clonotype turned up many times. The V gene is TRBV6-5, the J gene TRBJ2-5; the D gene is possibly TRBD1 (7 bases). The CDR3 runs 16 residues. Germline V gene lookup returns CDR1 MNHEY and CDR2 SVGAGI. V lost 6 bases, J lost 3 bases, and 20 bases lay in between. CDR3: CASSATGRRGKETQYF. The CDR3 DNA sequence: TGTGCCAGCAGCGCGACAGGGAGGAGAGGAAAAGAGACCCAGTACTTC.

The gene calls are TRBV6-1 and TRBJ2-7; D remains unclear. Per the germline V gene, CDR1 is MNHNS and CDR2 is SASEGT. There are 13 residues in the CDR3. The CDR3 nucleotides read TGTTCCATCAGTGTTGGGAACTCCTACGAGCAGTACTTC. This codes for CSISVGNSYEQYF.

The V gene is TRBV2, the J gene TRBJ2-1, with D tentatively TRBD1 (6 bases). Germline V gives CDR1 SNHLY, CDR2 FYNNEI. The CDR3 runs to 12 residues. Between the trimmed V and J ends, which lost 3 bases and 8 bases, there was a span of 8 bases. The CDR3 DNA reads as TGTGCCAGCAGTGATTGGGGGCATGAGCAGTTCTTC. Encoded protein: CASSDWGHEQFF.

To note about this clonotype: This could be a read error, since a much larger clone is one nucleotide away. This sequence joins TRBV5-1 and TRBJ2-3, with 9 positions matching TRBD2. The CDR3 loop spans 16 amino acids. Trimming took 6 bases from V and 3 from J; bases not matched to a gene: 11. Germline V gives CDR1 SGHRS, CDR2 YFSETQ. The CDR3 DNA sequence: TGCGCCAGCAAAAATGGCGGGAGGGAGACAACAGATACGCAGTATTTT. It encodes CASKNGGRETTDTQYF.

This clonotype was observed a single time. Without the conserved terminal phenylalanine or tryptophan, this CDR3 likely stems from a read error. The V and J genes are TRBV20-1 and TRBJ2-1; perhaps TRBD2 as D (5 bases). The germline CDR1 and CDR2 sequences are DFQATT and SNEGSKA (reference sequence). The V gene lost 3 bases and the J gene lost 6 bases, with 18 bases spanning the gap. The CDR3 has 15 residues. The CDR3 DNA sequence: TGCAGTGCTAGGAAGCGAGGACTGCTAAGCAATGAGCAGTTCTCC. Translated, it gives CSARKRGLLSNEQFS.

On this clonotype itself: A read error may be the cause here, since a much bigger clone is one base away. The chain is built from TRBV11-1 and TRBJ1-1, with no clear D. Trimming pared 1 base from V and 4 bases from J, leaving 7 bases between. The CDR3 is made up of 13 amino acids. CDR1 SGHAT and CDR2 FQDESV come from the germline V gene (reference sequence). The DNA for the CDR3 is TGTGCCAGCAGCTTAGGGTGTCTCACTGAAGCTTTCTTT. Translating it yields CASSLGCLTEAFF.

This sequence joins TRBV11-2 and TRBJ2-3; 13 bases are a match to TRBD2. Germline V gene lookup returns CDR1 SGHAT and CDR2 FQNNGV. Trimming took 5 bases from V and 1 from J; bases not matched to a gene: 15. The CDR3 totals 20 residues. The DNA of the CDR3 is TGTGCCAGCAGCCCTCAACCGGGACTAGCGGGATCAGTCGGCACAGATACGCAGTATTTT. Protein sequence: CASSPQPGLAGSVGTDTQYF.

Notes on this clonotype: Possible read error: a much larger clone is one base away. This chain connects TRBV6-1 to TRBJ2-2; D call uncertain. The CDR3 totals 13 residues. Between the trimmed V and J ends, which lost 6 bases and 0 bases, there was a span of 5 bases. Germline lookup yields CDR1 MNHNS and CDR2 SASEGT. The CDR3 sequence is CASRPPNTGELFF. CDR3 coding DNA: TGTGCCAGCAGACCCCCGAACACCGGGGAGCTGTTTTTT.

The V call is TRBV20-1, the J call TRBJ2-1; no clear D. The V gene lost 4 bases and the J gene lost 3 bases, with 13 bases spanning the gap. CDR3 length: 14 residues. Looked up from germline, CDR1 is DFQATT and CDR2 is SNEGSKA (reference sequence). The CDR3 loop is CSAKYYRHYNEQFF. The CDR3 coding sequence is TGCAGTGCTAAATACTACAGACACTACAATGAGCAGTTCTTC.

This clonotype was observed a handful of times. The chain is built from TRBV12-3 or TRBV12-4 and TRBJ2-3; D is possibly TRBD1 (5 bases). V was trimmed by 6 bases and J by 8 bases, leaving 12 bases between them. The CDR3 extends over 12 amino acids. This chain's CDR3 is CASRVDSFTQYF. As DNA, the CDR3 is TGTGCCAGCAGAGTCGACAGCTTTACGCAGTATTTT.

V and J are TRBV5-6 and TRBJ2-3; no clear D. The CDR3 spans 17 residues. The germline V gene has CDR1 SGHDT and CDR2 YYEEEE. V was trimmed by 3 bases and J by 0 bases, leaving 17 bases between them. CDR3 nucleotide sequence: TGTGCCAGCAGCTCGGAAGCAGACTCTGGGAGCACAGATACGCAGTATTTT. Translated: CASSSEADSGSTDTQYF.

This chain links TRBV20-1 with TRBJ2-5, with 8 bases matching TRBD2. There are 14 residues in the CDR3. Germline V CDR1 and CDR2: DFQATT, SNEGSKA (reference sequence). The ends lost 2 bases at V and 5 bases at J; junction bases unmatched: 7. The CDR3 DNA reads TGCAGTGCTAGATTATCGGGAGGGCTGGAGACCCAGTACTTC. This sequence encodes CSARLSGGLETQYF.

The J gene is TRBJ2-3, the V gene TRBV6-1; the D call may be TRBD1 or TRBD2 (5 bases each). In germline, CDR1 is MNHNS, CDR2 SASEGT. Between the trimmed V and J ends, which lost 7 bases and 5 bases, there was a span of 25 bases. The CDR3 spans 17 residues. This CDR3 is CASIPRHSLMGVDTQYF. The CDR3 nucleotides read TGTGCCAGCATCCCGAGACACTCCCTCATGGGGGTAGATACGCAGTATTTT.

About this clonotype itself: One junction end disagrees with the germline gene, perhaps due to a read error. This sequence joins TRBV24-1 and TRBJ2-3; 8 bases map to TRBD2. The CDR3 sequence is 16 residues long. Germline loops: CDR1 KGHDR, CDR2 SFDVKD. Here the CDR3 DNA reads TGTGCCACCTGTGACCGGACTAGCCGGAACACAGATACGCAGTATTTT. This codes for CATCDRTSRNTDTQYF.

This clonotype was seen ten or more times. The chain recombines TRBV11-2 with TRBJ2-3; TRBD2 agrees at 8 bases. Germline CDR1 SGHAT, CDR2 FQNNGV. With V trimmed by 6 bases and J by 5 bases, 7 bases remained unmatched. This CDR3 is built from 14 residues. The CDR3 region is CASSTLAGEDTQYF. The CDR3 DNA reads TGTGCCAGCAGTACTCTAGCGGGTGAAGATACGCAGTATTTT. Full variable domain (remainder filled in from reference TRBV11-2 and TRBJ2-3): EAGVAQSPRYKIIEKRQSVAFWCNPISGHATLYWYQQILGQGPKLLIQFQNNGVVDDSQLPKDRFSAERLKGVDSTLKIQPAKLEDSAVYLCASSTLAGEDTQYFGPGTRLTVL.

Notes on this clonotype: Germline and junction disagree at one end, which may indicate a read error. The chain uses TRBV20-1 and TRBJ1-2, with 7 bases aligning to TRBD1. Germline assignment: CDR1 DFQATT and CDR2 SNEGSKA (reference sequence). CDR3 length: 14 residues. CDR3 sequence: CSARGPPGGDGYTF. The CDR3 nucleotides read TGCAGTGCAAGAGGCCCCCCAGGGGGAGATGGCTACACCTTC.

This clonotype was picked up many times. The rearrangement links TRBV4-1 to TRBJ2-3; 11 bases align to TRBD1. Germline lookup yields CDR1 MGHRA and CDR2 YSYEKL. J lost 3 bases, V lost 4 bases, and 6 bases had no gene match. This CDR3 comprises 16 residues. CDR3 residues: CASSRGQGARTDTQYF. CDR3 coding DNA: TGCGCCAGCAGCCGCGGACAGGGGGCGAGGACAGATACGCAGTATTTT.

Concerning this clonotype: The junction departs from germline at one end; a sequencing error may be responsible. This chain connects TRBV29-1 to TRBJ2-3, with 7 bases fitting TRBD2. CDR3 length: 15 residues. CDR1 and CDR2 (germline): SQVTM, ANQGSEA. The CDR3, as DNA: TGCAGCGTTGAAGTCGACGGGGGGACCACAGATACGCAGTATTTC. It is translated as CSVEVDGGTTDTQYF.

V gene TRBV20-1 combines with J gene TRBJ2-1; 11 bases are a match to TRBD2. CDR3 length: 17 residues. J lost 2 bases, V lost 5 bases, and 11 bases had no gene match. CDR1 is DFQATT and CDR2 is SNEGSKA in the germline V gene (reference sequence). DNA of the CDR3: TGCAGTGCTCCAGACTATACTAGCGGGAGTACCTACAATGAGCAGTTCTTC. Translation gives CSAPDYTSGSTYNEQFF.

Here the CDR3 DNA reads TGTGCCAGCAGCTTCGGGATAGAGACTAGCGGGGGTCAAGAGACCCAGTACTTC. Amino acid sequence: CASSFGIETSGGQETQYF. The chain joins TRBV5-8 to TRBJ2-5; 12 positions agree with TRBD2. Per germline, CDR1 SGHTS and CDR2 YDEGEE. This CDR3 is built from 18 residues. The J segment lost 2 bases and the V segment lost 2 bases, leaving 10 bases of the junction unmatched.